This T cell receptor beta chain was obtained from a study of CD8 T cells in ankylosing spondylitis (dated by TCRdb to 2015 to 2018). Study-level background: The study profiled T cell receptor beta repertoires in healthy donors and ankylosing spondylitis patients to find disease-linked TCR variants. The full study cohort was made up of 25 ankylosing spondylitis patients and 108 healthy donors. Peripheral blood was sampled, and synovial fluid was also collected from ankylosing spondylitis patients.

For sequencing, an Illumina HiSeq 2500 was employed. TCR beta libraries were prepared by quantitative 5'-RACE with molecular barcodes. Processing in the source paper ran as follows. Disease-linked TCR variants were identified with a new computational method built on a probabilistic model of VDJ rearrangement. TCRdb reprocessing: public reads trimmed at Q25 with fastp, clones called with MiXCR, in-frame beta chains kept. Rows are combined by CDR3 protein, so each entry shows the most common genes and DNA. These V and J calls derive from TCRdb rather than the authors' analysis. This sample holds approximately 42,000 distinct CDR3 sequences; over 3.5% were observed only once. Of the sample, approximately 4% falls within the top ten clones. At least ten counts were recorded for this clonotype. Its antigen has not been determined. Base qualities were left out, and no much larger clone turns up one base away.

The germline V gene sets CDR1 to SGDLS and CDR2 to YYNGEE. The CDR3, from cysteine to phenylalanine, totals 17 residues. This entry keeps only the CDR3 DNA: 51 bases, framed from base 1. Germline trimming amounts to 3 bases on V and 0 bases on J, with 5 as the count of junction bases outside the gene matches. General conclusions and limits of the study: Some of the motif variants had been reported before in the synovial fluid and blood of reactive arthritis patients, a finding that suggests common disease-initiation mechanisms. A TCR beta motif of about 8 highly homologous amino acid variants appeared characteristic of blood from ankylosing spondylitis patients. The disease-linked clones were reported to be significantly enriched in matched synovial fluid samples from ankylosing spondylitis patients. In peripheral blood, the disease-linked clones were found at relatively low frequencies and had a CD8+ phenotype.

The TCR originated in a female donor with ankylosing spondylitis or in good health (not recorded which). This receptor chain uses TRBV9 and TRBJ1-6; TRBD1 fits 8 bases in the junction. The material sequenced was blood, either unsorted or a sorted T cell fraction (not recorded which). At the DNA level, the sequence is TGTGCCAGCAGCGACACAGGGGGGAGCTCCTATAATTCACCCCTCCACTTT. This gives the protein CASSDTGGSSYNSPLHF.